A single sample gave rise to the 20 T cell receptor beta chains below, sequenced in a study of a mutant IDH1 vaccine in newly diagnosed glioma. Assay used: immunoSEQ multiplex PCR; TCRdb lists only in-frame clones, some missing. The sample lists approximately 81,000 clones, 85% seen once, with approximately 2% in the top ten. Stated time point: week 23, last vaccination. Each vaccine dose was 300 ug of mutant IDH1 20-mer peptide, with topical imiquimod. The antigens for these receptors are not known. Sequenced here: PBMCs, sampled from a glioma patient whose treatment included an IDH1 peptide vaccine. The receptors come from a young man with glioma. Some clones in this sample may be carry-over from other donors' samples.

The sample holds a few counts of this clone. This chain's CDR3 is CASSQELTYEQYF. CDR3 nucleotides: TGCGCCAGCAGCCAAGAATTAACCTACGAGCAGTACTTC. This chain links TRBV4-3 with TRBJ2-7, with D hard to call. Germline V gene sequence: CDR1 LGHNA, CDR2 YSLEER. CDR3 size: 13 residues. V was trimmed by 0 bases and J by 2 bases, leaving 5 bases between them.

This clone was counted between two and nine times. The chain employs TRBV28 and TRBJ1-1, with D unresolved. The length of the CDR3 is 13 residues. Germline V gene sequence: CDR1 MDHEN, CDR2 SYDVKM. V lost 3 bases to trimming and J lost 7 bases, with 12 bases between them. This chain's CDR3 is CASSFLQKNEAFF. The CDR3 coding sequence is TGTGCCAGCAGTTTCCTACAGAAGAATGAAGCTTTCTTT.

The chain combines TRBV6-7 with TRBJ2-1; 8 bases match TRBD1. TRBV6-7 is an ORF; its function is uncertain. Trimming took 5 bases from V and 3 from J; bases not matched to a gene: 15. The CDR3 consists of 18 residues. In nucleotides, the CDR3 is TGTGCCAGCAGTCCCCGCGTTGAATCAGGGGGCGACTACAATGAGCAGTTCTTC. It specifies CASSPRVESGGDYNEQFF.

The chain combines TRBV11-1 with TRBJ1-2; perhaps TRBD1 as D (5 bases). The CDR3 is 15 residues long. Per the germline V gene, CDR1 is SGHAT and CDR2 is FQDESV (reference sequence). Trimming shortened V by 5 bases and J by 4 bases, and 17 bases separated the two germline ends. The chain's CDR3 is CASSRIQGDTYGYTF. The CDR3 nucleotides read TGTGCCAGCAGCCGCATCCAAGGGGATACCTATGGCTACACCTTC.

This clone turned up a few times. The genes are TRBV30 and TRBJ2-2; no clear D gene. The V end lost 0 bases, the J end lost 3 bases, and 5 bases lay between the germline ends. Looked up from germline, CDR1 is GTSNPN and CDR2 is SVGIG (reference sequence). The CDR3 is 13 amino acids. CDR3 in DNA: TGTGCCTGGAGTGTACAGTACACCGGGGAGCTGTTTTTT. The encoded protein is CAWSVQYTGELFF.

The chain links TRBV13 to TRBJ1-6; 7 bases fit TRBD1. The CDR3 consists of 14 residues. The J segment lost 7 bases and the V segment lost 5 bases, leaving 5 bases of the junction unmatched. The germline V gene encodes CDR1 PRHDT and CDR2 FYEKMQ (reference sequence). The chain's CDR3 is CASSNRDRNSPLHF. The CDR3 DNA reads as TGTGCCAGCAGCAACCGGGACAGAAATTCACCCCTCCACTTT.

The chain couples TRBV12-5 to TRBJ2-1; TRBD1 matches 7 bases. The CDR3 has 15 residues. Per germline, CDR1 LGHNT and CDR2 FRNRAP. The V and J ends lost 7 bases and 4 bases, in that order; junction bases with no gene match: 10. CDR3 loop: CASAPSDRLYNEQFF. The CDR3 DNA follows: TGTGCTAGTGCTCCCTCGGACAGGCTGTACAATGAGCAGTTCTTC. The full variable domain, in which reference TRBV12-5 and TRBJ2-1 provide the parts outside the CDR3, is DARVTQTPRHKVTEMGQEVTMRCQPILGHNTVFWYRQTMMQGLELLAYFRNRAPLDDSGMPKDRFSAEMPDATLATLKIQPSEPRDSAVYFCASAPSDRLYNEQFFGPGTRLTVL.

The V call is TRBV5-1, the J call TRBJ2-5; the match to TRBD2 covers 13 bases. The J call may be mistaken, given a closer DNA end match to TRBJ2-7. Germline V gene lookup returns CDR1 SGHRS and CDR2 YFSETQ. The CDR3 loop spans 16 amino acids. The CDR3 reads CASSSGTSGVSYEQYF. CDR3 nucleotides: TGCGCCAGCAGCTCTGGGACTAGCGGGGTCTCGTACGAGCAGTACTTC.

This clone showed up just a few times. The chain is built from TRBV9 and TRBJ1-1; D possibly corresponds to TRBD1 (6 bases). Germline CDR1 is SGDLS and CDR2 is YYNGEE. V was trimmed by 4 bases and J by 2 bases, leaving 12 bases between them. The CDR3 length is 14 residues. CDR3 nucleotide sequence: TGTGCCAGCAGCCCAGACAGGTCCAACACTGAAGCTTTCTTT. Amino acids: CASSPDRSNTEAFF. The variable domain in full, completed from reference TRBV9 and TRBJ1-1, reads DSGVTQTPKHLITATGQRVTLRCSPRSGDLSVYWYQQSLDQGLQFLIQYYNGEERAKGNILERFSAQQFPDLHSELNLSSLELGDSALYFCASSPDRSNTEAFFGQGTRLTVV.

The genes are TRBV5-4 and TRBJ1-6; a possible D gene is TRBD1 (5 bases). Germline CDR1 reads SGHNT; CDR2 reads YYREEE (reference sequence). The CDR3 runs 17 residues. The ends were cut back, 4 bases at V and 0 bases at J, with 14 bases in the middle. CDR3 loop: CASSPRGGSSYNSPLHF. The CDR3 DNA is TGTGCCAGCAGCCCGAGGGGCGGGAGCTCCTATAATTCACCCCTCCACTTT. Full variable domain (outside the CDR3, taken from reference TRBV5-4 and TRBJ1-6): ETGVTQSPTHLIKTRGQQVTLRCSSQSGHNTVSWYQQALGQGPQFIFQYYREEENGRGNFPPRFSGLQFPNYSSELNVNALELDDSALYLCASSPRGGSSYNSPLHFGNGTRLTVT.

The chain recombines TRBV7-2 with TRBJ2-3; weak D call: TRBD2 (6 bases). The germline V and J ends were trimmed by 2 bases and 2 bases, with 17 bases remaining between them. CDR1 is SGHTA and CDR2 is FQGNSA in the germline V gene. The CDR3 sequence is 17 residues long. The CDR3 spells CASSLPLSSVATDTQYF. The CDR3 nucleotides read TGTGCCAGCAGCTTACCCCTTTCTAGCGTGGCCACAGATACGCAGTATTTT. Full variable domain (outside the CDR3, taken from reference TRBV7-2 and TRBJ2-3): GAGVSQSPSNKVTEKGKDVELRCDPISGHTALYWYRQSLGQGLEFLIYFQGNSAPDKSGLPSDRFSAERTGGSVSTLTIQRTQQEDSAVYLCASSLPLSSVATDTQYFGPGTRLTVL.

The chain carries TRBV6-6 and TRBJ1-1; D is unresolved. Between the trimmed V and J ends, which lost 6 bases and 4 bases, there was a span of 12 bases. CDR1 is MNHNY, CDR2 SVGAGI, per germline (reference sequence). The CDR3 runs to 13 residues. The CDR3 DNA reads TGTGCCAGCAGATTCGGGGAGGGCACTGAAGCTTTCTTT. Protein sequence: CASRFGEGTEAFF.

This clone has a handful of counts. The chain combines TRBV29-1 with TRBJ1-1; TRBD1 is a possible D gene (6 bases). V lost 1 base to trimming and J lost 0 bases, with 9 bases between them. This CDR3 comprises 14 residues. Germline V gene sequence: CDR1 SQVTM, CDR2 ANQGSEA. CDR3 DNA: TGCAGCGTTGAAGGTAGGACAGTGAACACTGAAGCTTTCTTT. It is translated as CSVEGRTVNTEAFF.

This clone has only a few counts. This chain connects TRBV7-2 to TRBJ2-7; 8 bases are a match to TRBD1. Germline V gene data show CDR1 as SGHTA and CDR2 as FQGNSA. Losses at the gene ends were 8 bases for V and 3 bases for J; bases not matched to a gene: 6. This CDR3 spans 13 amino acids. The chain's CDR3 is CASRPTGVYEQYF. The DNA for the CDR3 is TGTGCCAGCCGACCGACAGGGGTCTACGAGCAGTACTTC.

V gene TRBV28 combines with J gene TRBJ1-4; D perhaps matches TRBD1 (5 bases). This CDR3 has 15 amino acids. The V gene's germline CDR1 is MDHEN and CDR2 SYDVKM. V lost 3 bases and J 7 bases, leaving 15 bases between the germline ends. The CDR3 bases are TGTGCCAGCAGTTTTCGGGGGGAAGGAGGTGAAAAACTGTTTTTT. Protein: CASSFRGEGGEKLFF.

The rearrangement joins TRBV19 to TRBJ2-3; TRBD1 matches 7 bases. CDR3 length: 18 amino acids. V shed 3 bases and J 5 bases; nucleotides not matched to a gene: 17. Germline V CDR1 and CDR2: LNHDA, SQIVND (reference sequence). For the CDR3, the DNA is TGTGCCAGTAGTATTATCGGAAACCGGGACAGTCAGCGAGATACGCAGTATTTT. Translation: CASSIIGNRDSQRDTQYF.

V is TRBV11-2 and J is TRBJ2-3, with 7 bases identical to TRBD1. The germline gives CDR1 SGHAT, CDR2 FQNNGV. Trimming at V came to 0 bases and at J to 8 bases, leaving 5 bases not matched to a gene. This CDR3 has 14 amino acids. The CDR3 loop is CASSLDAGGVTQYF. CDR3 DNA sequence: TGTGCCAGCAGCTTAGACGCAGGGGGTGTTACGCAGTATTTT.

This rearrangement joins TRBV7-9 to TRBJ1-1; D uncertain. CDR1 is SEHNR and CDR2 is FQNEAQ in the germline V gene (reference sequence). Trimming cost V 2 bases and J 0 bases, with 10 bases left between them. CDR3 length: 15 residues. CDR3 sequence reads: CASSLYQTLNTEAFF. In DNA, the CDR3 is TGTGCCAGCAGCTTATATCAGACTCTGAACACTGAAGCTTTCTTT.

This chain uses TRBV12-1 with TRBJ2-5; TRBD2 is the table's D call, not checked against the DNA. The DNA matches TRBJ2-7 better at its end, which makes the J call doubtful. TRBV12-1 is shown as a pseudogene. This CDR3 spans 17 amino acids. The CDR3 DNA follows: TGTGCCAGCAGACTTCGCTCGGATGGAGGACTCTCCTACGAGCAGTACTTC. Translating gives CASRLRSDGGLSYEQYF.

The gene calls are TRBV6-1 and TRBJ1-2; TRBD1 matches at 7 bases. Germline loops: CDR1 MNHNS, CDR2 SASEGT. Trimming took 8 bases from V and 8 from J; bases not matched to a gene: 14. The length of the CDR3 is 14 residues. The CDR3 sequence is CASDGWRGLGGYTF. The CDR3 DNA sequence: TGTGCCAGCGATGGTTGGAGGGGGCTTGGAGGCTACACCTTC.